This T cell receptor beta chain was identified during a study of T cell responses to AZD1222 COVID-19 vaccine. The study's findings and limits: Within unmutated variant regions lay the reported targets of nearly half of spike-specific TCRs.

The CDR3 sequence is 17 residues long. This table comes from immunoSEQ multiplex PCR, and its TCRdb copy is limited to in-frame clones, with some not included. The table includes around 150,000 clones, 90% to 95% detected once. By share of the sample, this clone is medium-sized. Antigen specificity is unknown. The sample in question was peripheral blood, obtained on day 0 of AZD1222 vaccination. This sequence originates from an adult in good health. The chain combines TRBV1 with TRBJ2-4; TRBD1, as called in the table, went unchecked against the DNA. TRBV1 is noted as a pseudogene. The CDR3 loop is CTSSQCGRGYDKNIQYF. The CDR3, as DNA: TGCACCAGCAGCCAATGCGGCAGGGGATACGACAAAAACATTCAGTACTTC.